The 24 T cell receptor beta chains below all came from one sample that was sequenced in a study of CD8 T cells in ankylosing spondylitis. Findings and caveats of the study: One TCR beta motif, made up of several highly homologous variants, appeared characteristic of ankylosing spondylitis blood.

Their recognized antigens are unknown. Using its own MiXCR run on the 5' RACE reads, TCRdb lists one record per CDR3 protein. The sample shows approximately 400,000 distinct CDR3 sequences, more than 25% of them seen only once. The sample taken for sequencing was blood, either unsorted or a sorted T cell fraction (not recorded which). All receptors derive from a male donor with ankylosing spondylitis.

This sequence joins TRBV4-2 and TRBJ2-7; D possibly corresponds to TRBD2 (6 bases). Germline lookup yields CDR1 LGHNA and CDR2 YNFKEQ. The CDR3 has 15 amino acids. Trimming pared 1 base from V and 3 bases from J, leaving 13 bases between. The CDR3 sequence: CASSQAGEISYEQYF. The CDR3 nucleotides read TGTGCCAGCAGCCAAGCGGGAGAGATAAGCTACGAGCAGTACTTC.

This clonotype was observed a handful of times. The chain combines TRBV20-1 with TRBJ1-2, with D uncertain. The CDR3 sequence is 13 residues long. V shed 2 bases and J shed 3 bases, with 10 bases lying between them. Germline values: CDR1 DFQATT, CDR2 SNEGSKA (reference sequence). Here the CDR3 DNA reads TGCAGTGCTAGACGGCAGCAGCACTATGGCTACACCTTC. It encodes CSARRQQHYGYTF.

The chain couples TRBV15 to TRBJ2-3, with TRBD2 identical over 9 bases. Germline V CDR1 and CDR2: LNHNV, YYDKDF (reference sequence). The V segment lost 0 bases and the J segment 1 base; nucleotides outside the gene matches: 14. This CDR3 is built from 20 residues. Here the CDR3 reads CATSRDLAGGPDGGTDTQYF. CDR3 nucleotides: TGTGCCACCAGCAGAGATTTGGCGGGAGGGCCTGACGGTGGCACAGATACGCAGTATTTT.

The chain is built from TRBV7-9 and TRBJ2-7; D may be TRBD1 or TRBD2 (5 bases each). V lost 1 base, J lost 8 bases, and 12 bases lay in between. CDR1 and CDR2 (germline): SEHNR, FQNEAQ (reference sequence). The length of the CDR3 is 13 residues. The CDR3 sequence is CASSLVMSGQQYV. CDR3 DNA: TGTGCCAGCAGCTTAGTTATGTCGGGACAGCAGTACGTC.

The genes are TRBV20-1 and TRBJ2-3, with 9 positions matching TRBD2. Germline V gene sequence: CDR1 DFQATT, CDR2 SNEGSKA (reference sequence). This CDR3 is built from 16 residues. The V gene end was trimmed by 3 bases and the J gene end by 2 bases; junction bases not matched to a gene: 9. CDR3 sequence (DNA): TGCAGTGCTAGCGGGGTAGCGGGAGTGGACACAGATACGCAGTATTTT. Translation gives CSASGVAGVDTDTQYF.

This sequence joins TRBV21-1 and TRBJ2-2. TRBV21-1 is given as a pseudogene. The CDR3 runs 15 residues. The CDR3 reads CASSKVGGNTGELFF. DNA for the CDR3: TGTGCCAGCAGCAAAGTTGGCGGGAACACCGGGGAGCTGTTTTTT.

The CDR3 sequence is CASSLSQGEGKLFF. The CDR3 DNA sequence: TGCGCCAGCAGCTTGAGCCAGGGGGAGGGAAAACTGTTTTTT. This rearrangement joins TRBV5-1 to TRBJ1-4; 7 bases fit TRBD1. CDR1 SGHRS and CDR2 YFSETQ come from the germline V gene. J gave up 10 bases and V 1 base, and 7 bases lay outside the gene matches. This CDR3 spans 14 amino acids.

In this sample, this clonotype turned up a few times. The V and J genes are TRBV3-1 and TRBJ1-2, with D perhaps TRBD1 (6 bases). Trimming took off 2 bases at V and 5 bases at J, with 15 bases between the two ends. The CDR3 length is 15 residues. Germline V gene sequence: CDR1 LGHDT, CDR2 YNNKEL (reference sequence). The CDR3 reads CASSQNPGTHYGYTF. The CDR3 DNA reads TGTGCCAGCAGCCAAAACCCCGGGACACATTATGGCTACACCTTC.

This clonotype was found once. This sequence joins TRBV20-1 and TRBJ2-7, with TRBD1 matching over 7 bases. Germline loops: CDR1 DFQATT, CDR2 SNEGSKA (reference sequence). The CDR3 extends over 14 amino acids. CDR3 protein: CISSLGQSSYEQYF. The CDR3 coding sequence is TGCATCTCATCGTTGGGACAGAGTTCCTACGAGCAGTACTTC.

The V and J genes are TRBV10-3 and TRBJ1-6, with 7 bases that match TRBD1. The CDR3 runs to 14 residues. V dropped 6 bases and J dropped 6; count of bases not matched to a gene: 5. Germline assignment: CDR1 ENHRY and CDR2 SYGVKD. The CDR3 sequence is CAIRAGTANSPLHF. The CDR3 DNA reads TGTGCCATCAGGGCCGGGACAGCTAATTCACCCCTCCACTTT.

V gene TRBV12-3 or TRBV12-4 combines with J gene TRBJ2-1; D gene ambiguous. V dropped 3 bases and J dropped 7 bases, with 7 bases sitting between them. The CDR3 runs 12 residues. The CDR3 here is CASSFPENEQFF. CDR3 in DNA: TGTGCCAGCAGTTTCCCGGAGAATGAGCAGTTCTTC.

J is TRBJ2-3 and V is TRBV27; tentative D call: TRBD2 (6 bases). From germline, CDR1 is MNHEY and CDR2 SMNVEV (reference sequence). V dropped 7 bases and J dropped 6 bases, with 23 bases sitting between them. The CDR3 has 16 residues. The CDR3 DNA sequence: TGTGCCAGCACCAATAGACTACAGCAGCGGGTCGATACGCAGTATTTT. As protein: CASTNRLQQRVDTQYF.

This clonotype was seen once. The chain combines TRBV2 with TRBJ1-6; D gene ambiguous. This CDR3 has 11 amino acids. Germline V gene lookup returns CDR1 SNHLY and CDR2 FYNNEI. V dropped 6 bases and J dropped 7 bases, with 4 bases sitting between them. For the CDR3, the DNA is TGTGCCAGCAGAGCCAATTCACCCCTCCACTTT. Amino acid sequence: CASRANSPLHF.

The CDR3 DNA reads TGTGCCAGCAGCTTAGAACTGTTTATAAGCACAGATACGCAGTATTTT. Encoded protein: CASSLELFISTDTQYF. The chain links TRBV7-2 to TRBJ2-3; D is unresolved. Germline CDR1 is SGHTA and CDR2 is FQGNSA. With 1 base removed from V and 0 bases from J, the gap between germline ends came to 11 bases. The length of the CDR3 is 16 residues.

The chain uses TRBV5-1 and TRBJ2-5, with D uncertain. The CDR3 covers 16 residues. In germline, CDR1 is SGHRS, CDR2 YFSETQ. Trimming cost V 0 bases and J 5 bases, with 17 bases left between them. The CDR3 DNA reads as TGCGCCAGCAGCTTGGGTTCTAGGGCGCCGGAGGAGACCCAGTACTTC. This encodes CASSLGSRAPEETQYF.

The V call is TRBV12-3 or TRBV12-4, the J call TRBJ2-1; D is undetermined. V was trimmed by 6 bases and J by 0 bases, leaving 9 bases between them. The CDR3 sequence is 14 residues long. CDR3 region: CASSGFISYNEQFF. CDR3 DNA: TGTGCCAGCAGCGGATTTATCTCCTACAATGAGCAGTTCTTC.

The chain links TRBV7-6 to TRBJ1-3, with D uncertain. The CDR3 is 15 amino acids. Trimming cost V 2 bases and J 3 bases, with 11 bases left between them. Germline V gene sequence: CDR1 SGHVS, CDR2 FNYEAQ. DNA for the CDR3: TGTGCCAGCAGCTTACGTGGTGGGGTTGGAAACACCATATATTTT. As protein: CASSLRGGVGNTIYF.

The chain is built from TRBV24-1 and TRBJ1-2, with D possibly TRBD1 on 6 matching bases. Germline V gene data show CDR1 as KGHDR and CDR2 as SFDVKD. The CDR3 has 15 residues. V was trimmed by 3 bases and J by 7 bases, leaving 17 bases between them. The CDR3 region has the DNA TGTGCCACCAGTGATCCTACGGGGGGCTCGGCTGGCTACACCTTC. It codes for CATSDPTGGSAGYTF.

CDR3 protein: CASSEFTGNTEAFF. The CDR3 DNA follows: TGTGCCAGCAGTGAGTTTACAGGGAACACTGAAGCTTTCTTT. V and J are TRBV6-1 and TRBJ1-1, with D possibly being TRBD1 (5 bases). Between the trimmed V and J ends, which lost 3 bases and 1 base, there was a span of 9 bases. Germline lookup yields CDR1 MNHNS and CDR2 SASEGT. This CDR3 is 14 amino acids long.

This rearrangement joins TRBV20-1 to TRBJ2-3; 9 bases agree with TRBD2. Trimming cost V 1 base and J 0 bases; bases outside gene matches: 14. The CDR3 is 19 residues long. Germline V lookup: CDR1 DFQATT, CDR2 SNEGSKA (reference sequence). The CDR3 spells CSARAQLGREGTSTDTQYF. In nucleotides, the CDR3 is TGCAGTGCTAGAGCACAATTAGGGCGGGAGGGGACGAGCACAGATACGCAGTATTTT.

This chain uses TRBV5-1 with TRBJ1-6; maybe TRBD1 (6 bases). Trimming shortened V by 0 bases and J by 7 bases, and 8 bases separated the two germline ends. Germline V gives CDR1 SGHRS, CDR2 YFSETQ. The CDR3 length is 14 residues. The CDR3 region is CASSLVGGNSPLHF. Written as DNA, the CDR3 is TGCGCCAGCAGCTTGGTAGGGGGGAATTCACCCCTCCACTTT.

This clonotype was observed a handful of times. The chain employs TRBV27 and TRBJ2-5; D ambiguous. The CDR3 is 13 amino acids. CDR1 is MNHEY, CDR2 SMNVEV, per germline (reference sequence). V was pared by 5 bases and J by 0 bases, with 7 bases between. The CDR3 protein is CASSRRYQETQYF. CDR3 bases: TGTGCCAGCAGTAGGCGGTACCAAGAGACCCAGTACTTC.

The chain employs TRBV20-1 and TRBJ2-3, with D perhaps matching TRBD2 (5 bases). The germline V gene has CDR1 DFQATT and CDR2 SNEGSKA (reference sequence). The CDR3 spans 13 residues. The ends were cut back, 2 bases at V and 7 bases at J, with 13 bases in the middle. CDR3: CSARFLRGNTQYF. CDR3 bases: TGCAGTGCTAGATTTCTCCGAGGGAATACGCAGTATTTT.

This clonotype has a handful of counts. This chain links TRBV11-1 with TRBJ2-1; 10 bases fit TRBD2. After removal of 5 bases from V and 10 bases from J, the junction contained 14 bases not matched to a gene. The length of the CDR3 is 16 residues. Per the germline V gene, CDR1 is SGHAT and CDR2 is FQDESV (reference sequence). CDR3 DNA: TGTGCCAGCAGCCCCAGACTAGCGGGCGGGAACGGGGAGCAGTTCTTC. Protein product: CASSPRLAGGNGEQFF.